The 18 T cell receptor beta chains below come from one sample, sequenced in a study of blood T cell repertoires in COVID-19. Here immunoSEQ multiplex PCR was the method, and the copy in TCRdb shows in-frame clones only, minus some. The sample has some 130,000 clones, 65% to 80% seen once. The sequencing sample was made of peripheral blood. These receptors all come from an older man with acute or convalescent COVID-19.

The table lists this clone with a few counts. The CDR3 here is CSVGTSGGFTDTQYF. In nucleotides, the CDR3 is TGCAGCGTCGGGACTAGCGGGGGCTTCACAGATACGCAGTATTTT. The rearrangement joins TRBV29-1 to TRBJ2-3; 14 bases fit TRBD2. The V gene's germline CDR1 is SQVTM and CDR2 ANQGSEA. With 6 bases clipped from V and 2 bases from J, the junction kept 4 bases outside the gene matches. This CDR3 contains 15 residues.

The chain links TRBV4-1 to TRBJ2-1; D is undetermined. V lost 1 base, J lost 0 bases, and 7 bases lay in between. CDR1 and CDR2 from the germline V gene are MGHRA and YSYEKL. The CDR3 is 15 residues long. This CDR3 reads CASSQAVSSYNEQFF. CDR3 nucleotide sequence: TGCGCCAGCAGCCAAGCGGTTAGCTCCTACAATGAGCAGTTCTTC.

This clone has only a few counts. The chain couples TRBV4-2 to TRBJ2-2; the D gene is possibly TRBD2 (5 bases). The CDR3 totals 13 residues. Germline values: CDR1 LGHNA, CDR2 YNFKEQ. The V end lost 4 bases, the J end lost 5 bases, and 8 bases lay between the germline ends. Written as DNA, the CDR3 is TGTGCCAGCAGCCCTGGCGGGACCGGGGAGCTGTTTTTT. This translates into CASSPGGTGELFF.

The chain combines TRBV2 with TRBJ2-5; D is perhaps TRBD1 (6 bases). Trimming took off 3 bases at V and 4 bases at J, with 15 bases between the two ends. Germline lookup yields CDR1 SNHLY and CDR2 FYNNEI. This CDR3 has 15 amino acids. DNA of the CDR3: TGTGCCAGCAGTGATTGGACAGTCGAACGAGAGACCCAGTACTTC. This codes for CASSDWTVERETQYF.

V usage is TRBV29-1 and J usage is TRBJ2-3, with D possibly TRBD2 on 8 matching bases. V lost 5 bases and J lost 4, with 13 bases in between. The CDR3 is made up of 13 amino acids. Germline loops: CDR1 SQVTM, CDR2 ANQGSEA. This CDR3 is CSVRQGLADTQYF. CDR3 DNA: TGCAGCGTTCGACAGGGACTAGCAGATACGCAGTATTTT.

This clone has a single count. This rearrangement joins TRBV27 to TRBJ1-1; D remains unclear. Germline CDR1 is MNHEY and CDR2 is SMNVEV (reference sequence). This CDR3 is built from 15 residues. V was clipped by 2 bases and J by 4 bases, with 14 bases between them. The CDR3 DNA reads as TGTGCCAGCAGTTTACTACCGCTACCGGGCACTGAAGCTTTCTTT. This encodes CASSLLPLPGTEAFF.

This clone was recorded at least ten times. The chain uses TRBV5-6 and TRBJ1-1; 7 nucleotides align to TRBD1. Trimming at V came to 6 bases and at J to 5 bases, leaving 10 bases not matched to a gene. There are 14 residues in the CDR3. The V gene's germline CDR1 is SGHDT and CDR2 YYEEEE. The CDR3 loop is CASTPGGGWTEAFF. DNA for the CDR3: TGTGCCAGCACCCCGGGAGGGGGCTGGACTGAAGCTTTCTTT.

This clone has a single count. CDR3: CASSETGQGAQPQHF. The CDR3 DNA is TGTGCCAGCAGTGAAACGGGACAGGGGGCACAGCCCCAGCATTTT. The V and J genes are TRBV6-1 and TRBJ1-5, with 12 bases identical to TRBD1. The CDR3 covers 15 residues. The ends lost 2 bases at V and 7 bases at J; junction bases unmatched: 3. Per the germline V gene, CDR1 is MNHNS and CDR2 is SASEGT.

This rearrangement joins TRBV7-2 to TRBJ2-7; D may be TRBD2 (6 bases). The CDR3 length is 15 residues. V lost 5 bases and J lost 3, with 17 bases in between. Germline lookup yields CDR1 SGHTA and CDR2 FQGNSA. CDR3 sequence: CASSPNGRGLYEQYF. In nucleotides, the CDR3 is TGTGCCAGCAGCCCTAATGGGCGGGGCCTCTACGAGCAGTACTTC.

The table lists this clone with many counts. The gene calls are TRBV6-5 and TRBJ1-3; D is perhaps TRBD1 (5 bases). In germline, CDR1 is MNHEY, CDR2 SVGAGI. V was shortened by 0 bases and J by 2 bases, with 8 bases between the two germline ends. This CDR3 region has 15 residues. The DNA for the CDR3 is TGTGCCAGCAGTTACTCGGGGCCCACTGGAAACACCATATATTTT. This codes for CASSYSGPTGNTIYF.

The V and J genes are TRBV12-5 and TRBJ2-5; possibly TRBD2 for D (5 bases). This CDR3 has 13 amino acids. V lost 1 base to trimming and J lost 4 bases, with 7 bases between them. Germline V gene sequence: CDR1 LGHNT, CDR2 FRNRAP. CDR3 residues: CASGLDRGETQYF. In nucleotides, the CDR3 is TGTGCTAGTGGTTTGGACCGGGGAGAGACCCAGTACTTC.

The V gene is TRBV7-2, the J gene TRBJ1-2, with TRBD1 identical over 8 bases. Germline CDR1 and CDR2: SGHTA and FQGNSA. The V segment lost 3 bases and the J segment 8 bases; nucleotides outside the gene matches: 2. The CDR3 has 12 residues. CDR3 residues: CASSFTGGGYTF. CDR3 in DNA: TGTGCCAGCAGCTTCACAGGGGGGGGCTACACCTTC.

The chain recombines TRBV6-5 with TRBJ1-2; 9 bases are a match to TRBD1. The CDR3 has 15 amino acids. The germline CDR1 and CDR2 sequences are MNHEY and SVGAGI. The V and J ends lost 7 bases and 2 bases, in that order; junction bases with no gene match: 8. Here the CDR3 reads CASNLRDRANYGYTF. The CDR3 coding sequence is TGTGCCAGCAATCTCCGGGACAGGGCGAACTATGGCTACACCTTC.

This chain joins TRBV19 and TRBJ1-3; D remains unclear. The V and J ends lost 5 bases and 0 bases respectively, with 14 bases between them. This CDR3 has 16 residues. Germline V gene lookup returns CDR1 LNHDA and CDR2 SQIVND (reference sequence). CDR3 bases: TGTGCCAGTAGTCCGGCGGCGGCGAGCTCTGGAAACACCATATATTTT. This translates into CASSPAAASSGNTIYF. Full variable domain (remainder filled in from reference TRBV19 and TRBJ1-3): DGGITQSPKYLFRKEGQNVTLSCEQNLNHDAMYWYRQDPGQGLRLIYYSQIVNDFQKGDIAEGYSVSREKKESFPLTVTSAQKNPTAFYLCASSPAAASSGNTIYFGEGSWLTVV.

The J gene is TRBJ2-7, the V gene TRBV18; no reliable D call. This CDR3 is 13 amino acids long. Germline CDR1 KGHSH, CDR2 LQKENI. Trimming took 2 bases from V and 3 from J, leaving 8 bases between them. CDR3 in DNA: TGTGCCAGCTCACCAGGGCAGTACTACGAGCAGTACTTC. Translated: CASSPGQYYEQYF.

This clone has just one count. The gene calls are TRBV19 and TRBJ2-2, with TRBD1 identical over 7 bases. CDR3 length: 15 residues. Germline CDR1 is LNHDA and CDR2 is SQIVND (reference sequence). Trimming cost V 2 bases and J 8 bases; bases outside gene matches: 8. This chain's CDR3 is CASSIRQGLGGELFF. Written as DNA, the CDR3 is TGTGCCAGTAGTATAAGACAGGGCCTTGGTGGGGAGCTGTTTTTT.

This clone appeared once. The V gene is TRBV28, the J gene TRBJ1-6, with D perhaps matching TRBD1 (6 bases). Between the trimmed V and J ends, which lost 5 bases and 10 bases, there was a span of 15 bases. Germline V gene data show CDR1 as MDHEN and CDR2 as SYDVKM. The CDR3 is 14 amino acids. Written as DNA, the CDR3 is TGTGCCAGCAGTAAACAGGGAGTTGGATCACCCCTCCACTTT. It is translated as CASSKQGVGSPLHF. Complete variable domain (other parts from reference TRBV28 and TRBJ1-6): DVKVTQSSRYLVKRTGEKVFLECVQDMDHENMFWYRQDPGLGLRLIYFSYDVKMKEKGDIPEGYSVSREKKERFSLILESASTNQTSMYLCASSKQGVGSPLHFGNGTRLTVT.

The chain has TRBV12-5 and TRBJ2-1, with D possibly being TRBD1 (5 bases). Germline V lookup: CDR1 LGHNT, CDR2 FRNRAP. CDR3 size: 13 residues. V lost 2 bases and J lost 7, with 9 bases in between. The CDR3 sequence is CASGLQGSNEQFF. CDR3 coding DNA: TGTGCTAGTGGTTTGCAGGGATCGAATGAGCAGTTCTTC. Together with reference TRBV12-5 and TRBJ2-1, the CDR3 gives the full variable domain: DARVTQTPRHKVTEMGQEVTMRCQPILGHNTVFWYRQTMMQGLELLAYFRNRAPLDDSGMPKDRFSAEMPDATLATLKIQPSEPRDSAVYFCASGLQGSNEQFFGPGTRLTVL.